These 20 T cell receptor beta chains share one sample of origin, sequenced in a study of long-term antiretroviral therapy in people with HIV. The run of the v3.0 immunoSEQ assay was at survey level. The data were produced by immunoSEQ multiplex PCR, yet TCRdb's version contains in-frame clones alone and is incomplete. The data hold 30,000 or so clones, with about 93% observed a single time. The specimen was unsorted PBMCs, collected 6.2 years after starting antiretroviral therapy. The receptors were gathered from a man aged 40-55 years with HIV.

The chain recombines TRBV2 with TRBJ1-1; D unresolved. This CDR3 has 13 residues. Germline CDR1 is SNHLY and CDR2 is FYNNEI. V lost 4 bases to trimming and J lost 1 base, with 7 bases between them. CDR3: CASSVPGNTEAFF. The CDR3 bases are TGTGCCAGCAGTGTGCCGGGGAACACTGAAGCTTTCTTT.

This chain joins TRBV6-1 and TRBJ1-6; D perhaps matches TRBD1 (5 bases). V was cut by 0 bases and J by 10 bases, with 19 bases left in between. CDR1 MNHNS and CDR2 SASEGT come from the germline V gene. The CDR3 extends over 17 amino acids. CDR3 residues: CASSEALPGSGGSPLHF. The CDR3 bases are TGTGCCAGCAGTGAAGCGCTTCCGGGTTCGGGGGGATCACCCCTCCACTTT.

The chain employs TRBV7-9 and TRBJ1-1; D remains ambiguous. The CDR3 consists of 13 residues. V lost 8 bases and J lost 3, with 13 bases in between. The germline V gene encodes CDR1 SEHNR and CDR2 FQNEAQ (reference sequence). The CDR3 nucleotides read TGTGCCAGCGGGCGGGTCGGGCACACTGAAGCTTTCTTT. This gives the protein CASGRVGHTEAFF.

The CDR3 protein is CASSLAPGQGWPGDEQYF. The CDR3, as DNA: TGTGCCAGCAGCTTGGCCCCGGGACAGGGGTGGCCGGGCGACGAGCAGTACTTC. The genes are TRBV5-4 and TRBJ2-7; TRBD1 aligns across 10 bases. The CDR3 has 18 amino acids. CDR1 and CDR2 from the germline V gene are SGHNT and YYREEE (reference sequence). V was pared by 0 bases and J by 5 bases, with 14 bases of the junction left unmatched.

The genes are TRBV29-1 and TRBJ2-7; a weak D match, TRBD1 (6 bases). Germline assignment: CDR1 SQVTM and CDR2 ANQGSEA. V shed 3 bases and J shed 2 bases, with 8 bases lying between them. The CDR3 covers 12 residues. The CDR3 nucleotides are TGCAGCGTTGAGGCAGGGGCCTACGAGCAGTACTTC. Residues: CSVEAGAYEQYF.

V is TRBV5-6 and J is TRBJ2-7; D is uncertain. The J call may not be correct, given that the DNA end is closer to TRBJ2-5. Germline V gene lookup returns CDR1 SGHDT and CDR2 YYEEEE. The CDR3 has 11 amino acids. The CDR3 spells CASSVAGTQYF. The CDR3 DNA follows: TGTGCCAGCAGCGTAGCAGGGACCCAGTACTTC.

The chain combines TRBV5-6 with TRBJ2-7, with 16 bases that match TRBD2. The V gene end was trimmed by 2 bases and the J gene end by 5 bases; junction bases not matched to a gene: 7. The germline gives CDR1 SGHDT, CDR2 YYEEEE. CDR3 size: 17 residues. The CDR3 DNA sequence: TGTGCCAGCAGCTTTGGGGGACTAGCGGGAGGGCCCCACGAGCAGTACTTC. It is translated as CASSFGGLAGGPHEQYF.

The chain links TRBV10-3 to TRBJ2-3; 14 bases fit TRBD2. V lost 9 bases and J lost 2; bases outside the gene matches: 13. Per the germline V gene, CDR1 is ENHRY and CDR2 is SYGVKD. The CDR3 is 18 amino acids. The CDR3 nucleotides read TGTGCCATATCCGGGACTAGCGGGAGACGTAGTGCCACAGATACGCAGTATTTT. It translates to CAISGTSGRRSATDTQYF.

The V call is TRBV29-1, the J call TRBJ2-7, with TRBD1 matching over 10 bases. From germline, CDR1 is SQVTM and CDR2 ANQGSEA. This CDR3 comprises 13 residues. Trimming at V came to 8 bases and at J to 2 bases, leaving 6 bases not matched to a gene. CDR3: CSPGTGVPYEQYF. In nucleotides, the CDR3 is TGCAGCCCCGGGACAGGGGTTCCCTACGAGCAGTACTTC.

By share, this clone ranks as medium-sized. The chain joins TRBV7-6 to TRBJ1-1; 8 nucleotides agree with TRBD1. The CDR3 sequence is 16 residues long. The ends lost 3 bases at V and 1 base at J; junction bases unmatched: 7. CDR1 and CDR2 from the germline V gene are SGHVS and FNYEAQ. CDR3 region: CASSLGGGTGNTEAFF. In nucleotides, the CDR3 is TGTGCCAGCAGCTTGGGGGGAGGGACAGGGAACACTGAAGCTTTCTTT.

The chain is built from TRBV27 and TRBJ1-5; D possibly corresponds to TRBD1 (5 bases). Trimming cost V 6 bases and J 2 bases, with 5 bases left between them. This CDR3 region has 12 residues. In germline, CDR1 is MNHEY, CDR2 SMNVEV (reference sequence). The CDR3 is CASRTGNQPQHF. The DNA for the CDR3 is TGTGCCAGCAGGACAGGCAATCAGCCCCAGCATTTT.

This chain uses TRBV29-1 with TRBJ2-7; tentatively, D is TRBD1 (6 bases). CDR3 length: 12 residues. Trimming shortened V by 7 bases and J by 3 bases, and 13 bases separated the two germline ends. CDR1 SQVTM and CDR2 ANQGSEA come from the germline V gene. In nucleotides, the CDR3 is TGCAGCGGGGGACACGCTTACTACGAGCAGTACTTC. This gives the protein CSGGHAYYEQYF.

This clone is medium-sized (0.01 to 0.1%) by share. This sequence joins TRBV15 and TRBJ1-1; 9 bases agree with TRBD1. The ends lost 0 bases at V and 0 bases at J; junction bases unmatched: 14. Germline V gene data show CDR1 as LNHNV and CDR2 as YYDKDF (reference sequence). The CDR3 contains 20 residues. The CDR3 region has the DNA TGTGCCACCAGCAGAGATCGGGGAGGACAGGGGCCCATCATGAACACTGAAGCTTTCTTT. It yields the protein CATSRDRGGQGPIMNTEAFF.

This chain connects TRBV6-1 to TRBJ1-2, with D possibly TRBD1 on 5 matching bases. Deletions cut 7 bases from V and 5 bases from J, with 11 bases between. The length of the CDR3 is 12 residues. Germline V lookup: CDR1 MNHNS, CDR2 SASEGT. The CDR3: CASTDTTYGYTF. For the CDR3, the DNA is TGTGCCAGCACGGACACAACTTATGGCTACACCTTC.

The gene calls are TRBV10-1 and TRBJ2-3, with D possibly matching TRBD2 (6 bases). V lost 8 bases and J lost 9, with 12 bases in between. Germline loops: CDR1 WNHNN, CDR2 SYGVQD (reference sequence). This CDR3 has 11 residues. DNA of the CDR3: TGCGCCAGCCAAACGGAGGGCACGCAGTATTTT. Translating gives CASQTEGTQYF.

The V call is TRBV6-5, the J call TRBJ2-2; 7 bases are a match to TRBD2. This CDR3 spans 15 amino acids. V shed 0 bases, J shed 5 bases, and the junction held 3 bases outside the gene matches. Germline V gene lookup returns CDR1 MNHEY and CDR2 SVGAGI. CDR3 residues: CASSYSMRGTGELFF. CDR3 in DNA: TGTGCCAGCAGTTACTCGATGCGGGGGACCGGGGAGCTGTTTTTT.

This chain uses TRBV6-1 with TRBJ1-1, with D hard to call. Germline loops: CDR1 MNHNS, CDR2 SASEGT. The ends were cut back, 7 bases at V and 0 bases at J, with 6 bases in the middle. This CDR3 contains 12 residues. CDR3 region: CASTPLNTEAFF. The CDR3, as DNA: TGTGCCAGCACCCCCCTGAACACTGAAGCTTTCTTT.

The chain has TRBV30 and TRBJ2-2, with TRBD1 as a possible D gene (5 bases). The CDR3 is made up of 12 amino acids. Trimming stripped 3 bases from V and 3 bases from J, with 5 bases between. Looked up from germline, CDR1 is GTSNPN and CDR2 is SVGIG (reference sequence). In DNA, the CDR3 is TGTGCCTGGAGAGGGGACACCGGGGAGCTGTTTTTT. This encodes CAWRGDTGELFF.

The chain employs TRBV7-2 and TRBJ2-3; TRBD2 is a possible D gene (6 bases). V dropped 4 bases and J dropped 6 bases, with 11 bases sitting between them. The germline CDR1 and CDR2 sequences are SGHTA and FQGNSA. This CDR3 comprises 13 residues. CDR3 coding DNA: TGTGCCAGCAGCTCGACTAGTCCGGATACGCAGTATTTT. Translated, it gives CASSSTSPDTQYF.

The gene calls are TRBV5-1 and TRBJ2-2; 9 positions agree with TRBD2. V trimming: 0 bases; J trimming: 1 base; junction bases outside the gene matches: 10. CDR1 is SGHRS, CDR2 YFSETQ, per germline. The CDR3 is made up of 19 amino acids. The CDR3 DNA sequence: TGCGCCAGCAGCTTGGCTGGGACTAGCTTTCTTAGGAACACCGGGGAGCTGTTTTTT. It specifies CASSLAGTSFLRNTGELFF.